One and the same sample provided the 22 T cell receptor beta chains below, sequenced in a study of beta chain features in type 1 diabetes. Study findings and constraints: Within each of all four CD4+ subsets, Type 1 diabetes patients had TCRB CDR3s that were moderately but significantly shorter.

The antigens of these receptors remain unknown. Expressed TCRB transcripts were sequenced because the entire RNA isolate underwent reverse transcription. Clones were read by immunoSEQ multiplex PCR, and TCRdb kept only the in-frame ones, dropping some. The sample lists around 250,000 clones; around 15% were seen once. The specimen was naive CD4+ T cells from blood. All receptors come from a man aged 25-40 years with type 1 diabetes.

This rearrangement joins TRBV5-1 to TRBJ2-1; 11 bases are a match to TRBD2. The CDR3 consists of 15 residues. V was clipped by 3 bases and J by 6 bases; unmatched bases: 5. Germline CDR1 and CDR2: SGHRS and YFSETQ. CDR3 region: CASSWVAGGVNEQFF. CDR3 in DNA: TGCGCCAGCAGCTGGGTAGCGGGAGGGGTCAATGAGCAGTTCTTC.

This clone was observed a few times. The chain uses TRBV19 and TRBJ2-3; no firm D call. Trimming pared 7 bases from V and 2 bases from J, leaving 4 bases between. Per the germline V gene, CDR1 is LNHDA and CDR2 is SQIVND (reference sequence). The CDR3 sequence is 11 residues long. The CDR3 DNA reads as TGTGCCAGTACTACCACAGATACGCAGTATTTT. Its protein is CASTTTDTQYF.

There are a few counts of this clone. The gene calls are TRBV6-5 and TRBJ1-2; D uncertain. The CDR3 is made up of 9 amino acids. V lost 7 bases and J lost 12, with 9 bases in between. CDR1 is MNHEY and CDR2 is SVGAGI in the germline V gene. The chain's CDR3 is CASIQDNTF. CDR3 DNA: TGTGCCAGCATCCAAGACAACACCTTC.

This chain connects TRBV2 to TRBJ1-2; TRBD1 matches 12 bases. V was clipped by 6 bases and J by 6 bases; unmatched bases: 5. Germline-derived CDR1 and CDR2 are SNHLY and FYNNEI. The CDR3 is 14 amino acids. CDR3 in DNA: TGTGCCAGCAGGCCGGGACAGGGGGCGCATGGCTACACCTTC. Translation gives CASRPGQGAHGYTF.

The chain links TRBV21-1 to TRBJ2-1; the table's D call of TRBD1 was not tested on the DNA. TRBV21-1 is termed a pseudogene. The CDR3 totals 13 residues. The CDR3 nucleotides read TGTGCCAGCAGCAAAGCGGGCTCGAATGAGCAGTTCTTC. This encodes CASSKAGSNEQFF.

The genes are TRBV27 and TRBJ2-5; 8 bases line up with TRBD2. V was clipped by 0 bases and J by 3 bases; unmatched bases: 3. The CDR3 extends over 15 amino acids. The germline V gene has CDR1 MNHEY and CDR2 SMNVEV (reference sequence). The CDR3 DNA reads as TGTGCCAGCAGTTTATCCCTAGCGGGTGAAGAGACCCAGTACTTC. It encodes CASSLSLAGEETQYF.

The V and J genes are TRBV25-1 and TRBJ1-5; 11 nucleotides align to TRBD1. The ends lost 6 bases at V and 11 bases at J; junction bases unmatched: 6. This CDR3 has 13 amino acids. Germline CDR1 MGHDK, CDR2 SYGVNS. The CDR3 reads CASRPPGQGAQHF. CDR3 sequence (DNA): TGTGCCAGCAGACCTCCGGGACAGGGGGCCCAGCATTTT.

The chain is built from TRBV10-3 and TRBJ1-5; D is unclear. There are 14 residues in the CDR3. Germline CDR1 ENHRY, CDR2 SYGVKD. V dropped 2 bases and J dropped 10 bases, with 15 bases sitting between them. Here the CDR3 DNA reads TGTGCCATCAGTGAGCTACGGAGAGAAGAACCCCAGCATTTT. Translating gives CAISELRREEPQHF.

CDR3 loop: CASSLGYPGGYEQYF. The CDR3 DNA reads as TGTGCCAGCAGCTTGGGATATCCGGGAGGCTACGAGCAGTACTTC. This sequence joins TRBV5-6 and TRBJ2-7; 7 bases are shared with TRBD2. CDR3 size: 15 residues. CDR1 is SGHDT and CDR2 is YYEEEE in the germline V gene. Germline trimming cut 0 bases from V and 3 bases from J; bases unmatched to any gene: 6.

The chain joins TRBV14 to TRBJ1-1; a possible D gene is TRBD1 (6 bases). The ends were cut back, 5 bases at V and 1 base at J, with 8 bases in the middle. This CDR3 has 13 amino acids. Germline values: CDR1 SGHDN, CDR2 FVKESK. This CDR3 reads CASSGQTNTEAFF. The DNA for the CDR3 is TGTGCCAGCAGCGGACAGACGAACACTGAAGCTTTCTTT.

This clone has just a few counts. This chain links TRBV5-1 with TRBJ2-6, with D unresolved. Germline-derived CDR1 and CDR2 are SGHRS and YFSETQ. CDR3 length: 16 amino acids. Trimming took off 0 bases at V and 0 bases at J, with 7 bases between the two ends. The chain's CDR3 is CASSLDSSSGANVLTF. CDR3 DNA sequence: TGCGCCAGCAGCTTGGATTCGAGCTCTGGGGCCAACGTCCTGACTTTC.

V and J are TRBV5-4 and TRBJ2-7, with unresolved D. Trimming pared 7 bases from V and 3 bases from J, leaving 14 bases between. Germline loops: CDR1 SGHNT, CDR2 YYREEE (reference sequence). The CDR3 loop spans 13 amino acids. CDR3 nucleotides: TGTGCCAGCGCTGGCGGCGTCGGCTACGAGCAGTACTTC. Protein sequence: CASAGGVGYEQYF.

This clone showed up just a few times. V gene TRBV7-3 combines with J gene TRBJ2-7, with TRBD2 as a possible D gene (5 bases). CDR3 size: 13 residues. From germline, CDR1 is SGHTA and CDR2 FQGTGA. Trimming left V 0 bases short and J 5 bases short, with 8 bases between. CDR3: CASSLTRDDEQYF. CDR3 in DNA: TGTGCCAGCAGCTTAACCCGGGATGACGAGCAGTACTTC.

The chain is built from TRBV5-6 and TRBJ1-1; 8 bases line up with TRBD1. The length of the CDR3 is 16 residues. Looked up from germline, CDR1 is SGHDT and CDR2 is YYEEEE. J gave up 0 bases and V 0 bases, and 4 bases lay outside the gene matches. CDR3 bases: TGTGCCAGCAGCTTGGGGACAGGGCGCCTGAACACTGAAGCTTTCTTT. It is translated as CASSLGTGRLNTEAFF. Filled out from reference TRBV5-6 and TRBJ1-1, the complete variable domain reads DAGVTQSPTHLIKTRGQQVTLRCSPKSGHDTVSWYQQALGQGPQFIFQYYEEEERQRGNFPDRFSGHQFPNYSSELNVNALLLGDSALYLCASSLGTGRLNTEAFFGQGTRLTVV.

The chain recombines TRBV28 with TRBJ2-7; 14 bases align to TRBD2. This CDR3 region has 15 residues. V lost 6 bases, J lost 3 bases, and 4 bases stayed unmatched. The germline gives CDR1 MDHEN, CDR2 SYDVKM. CDR3 residues: CASRPGTSGSYEQYF. The DNA of the CDR3 is TGTGCCAGCAGGCCCGGGACTAGCGGGAGCTACGAGCAGTACTTC.

This clone was seen a few times. V is TRBV5-1 and J is TRBJ2-7; TRBD1 aligns across 8 bases. V gave up 2 bases and J gave up 6 bases; unmatched junction bases: 13. CDR3 size: 16 residues. Germline assignment: CDR1 SGHRS and CDR2 YFSETQ. The CDR3 nucleotides are TGCGCCAGCAGCTTAAGTTTAGGACAGGGAAGAGGCGAGCAGTACTTC. Amino acid sequence: CASSLSLGQGRGEQYF. Based on the CDR3 plus reference TRBV5-1 and TRBJ2-7, the full variable domain is KAGVTQTPRYLIKTRGQQVTLSCSPISGHRSVSWYQQTPGQGLQFLFEYFSETQRNKGNFPGRFSGRQFSNSRSEMNVSTLELGDSALYLCASSLSLGQGRGEQYFGPGTRLTVT.

The V and J genes are TRBV30 and TRBJ1-2; D gene unclear. The CDR3 sequence is 13 residues long. CDR1 and CDR2 (germline): GTSNPN, SVGIG (reference sequence). Trimming removed 2 bases at V and 8 bases at J, with 15 bases between. The CDR3: CAWSPGFGLGYTF. CDR3 sequence (DNA): TGTGCCTGGAGTCCGGGATTTGGGTTGGGCTACACCTTC.

This clone was counted a few times. The chain carries TRBV14 and TRBJ2-5; 9 bases fit TRBD2. V dropped 4 bases and J dropped 5; count of bases not matched to a gene: 11. Germline loops: CDR1 SGHDN, CDR2 FVKESK. The CDR3 has 16 residues. CDR3 in DNA: TGTGCCAGCAGCCCGATTGGAGCGGGAGGAGGGGAGACCCAGTACTTC. Its protein product is CASSPIGAGGGETQYF.

In this sample, this clone turned up a few times. The rearrangement joins TRBV28 to TRBJ1-2; unclear D gene. Germline V CDR1 and CDR2: MDHEN, SYDVKM. The CDR3 loop spans 11 amino acids. The CDR3 sequence: CGASANYGYTF. CDR3 nucleotide sequence: TGTGGCGCCTCTGCTAACTATGGCTACACCTTC.

This clone turned up a few times. The chain joins TRBV19 to TRBJ1-5, with a tentative D call TRBD1 (6 bases). Deletions cut 4 bases from V and 3 bases from J, with 22 bases between. The CDR3 totals 18 residues. Germline lookup yields CDR1 LNHDA and CDR2 SQIVND (reference sequence). The CDR3 DNA sequence: TGTGCCAGTAGTACGAGTCTGTCGGGGGGCAGGCTCAATCAGCCCCAGCATTTT. As protein: CASSTSLSGGRLNQPQHF.

Only a few counts were recorded for this clone. CDR3 nucleotides: TGTGCCAGCAGCTTAGCGCACCTAGTCTACGAGCAGTACTTC. Translation: CASSLAHLVYEQYF. This chain joins TRBV7-2 and TRBJ2-7, with D unresolved. The CDR3 loop spans 14 amino acids. V gave up 0 bases and J gave up 3 bases, with 9 bases separating them. The germline CDR1 and CDR2 sequences are SGHTA and FQGNSA.

This clone appeared a few times. This chain links TRBV7-3 with TRBJ2-1; TRBD2 aligns across 15 bases. The length of the CDR3 is 16 residues. With 5 bases clipped from V and 7 bases from J, the junction kept 6 bases outside the gene matches. From germline, CDR1 is SGHTA and CDR2 FQGTGA. This CDR3 is CASSKRGTSGRNEQFF. CDR3 nucleotide sequence: TGTGCCAGCAGCAAAAGGGGGACTAGCGGGAGGAATGAGCAGTTCTTC.